Listed here are 22 T cell receptor beta chains from one sample, sequenced in a study of blood T cell repertoires in COVID-19 (dated by TCRdb to the early 2020s). The library was made by the immunoSEQ multiplex PCR assay. The table was pulled from immuneACCESS by TCRdb, which kept in-frame rearrangements only. Such tables lose some clones; where checked, under half of the loss comes from unresolved V genes, and the rest has no known cause. The sample data list under 250,000 clones, and 75% to 90% of these were observed just once. The top ten clones comprise about 5.6% of the sample. Material: peripheral blood. The receptors shown here come from a woman between 65 and 79 years old with COVID-19, enrolled during active disease.

This rearrangement joins TRBV7-2 to TRBJ2-5, with 13 bases matching TRBD2. CDR3 length: 16 residues. Germline V gene sequence: CDR1 SGHTA, CDR2 FQGNSA. The J segment lost 5 bases and the V segment lost 5 bases, leaving 8 bases of the junction unmatched. CDR3 region: CASSSGLAGVWETQYF. CDR3 in DNA: TGTGCCAGCAGCAGCGGACTAGCGGGAGTTTGGGAGACCCAGTACTTC.

The chain has TRBV19 and TRBJ2-3; D remains ambiguous. Germline V gene lookup returns CDR1 LNHDA and CDR2 SQIVND (reference sequence). Between the trimmed V and J ends, which lost 2 bases and 4 bases, there was a span of 19 bases. This CDR3 is built from 17 residues. The CDR3 region is CASSIIASSLIADTQYF. The CDR3 coding sequence is TGTGCCAGTAGTATAATCGCGTCATCCCTCATTGCAGATACGCAGTATTTT.

The chain uses TRBV3-1 (or the pseudogene TRBV3-2) and TRBJ1-2, with D possibly matching TRBD1 (6 bases). Germline assignment: CDR1 LGHDT and CDR2 YNNKEL (reference sequence). V lost 6 bases and J 2 bases, leaving 10 bases between the germline ends. This CDR3 is 13 amino acids long. The CDR3 DNA sequence: TGTGCCAGCAGACCGGACAGCAACTATGGCTACACCTTC. Its translation: CASRPDSNYGYTF.

The chain employs TRBV20-1 and TRBJ1-2; TRBD1 might be the D (6 bases). Germline-derived CDR1 and CDR2 are DFQATT and SNEGSKA (reference sequence). The CDR3 loop spans 11 amino acids. Trimming left V 7 bases short and J 8 bases short, with 14 bases between. The CDR3 is CSGILGGGYTF. CDR3 nucleotides: TGCAGTGGGATACTTGGGGGCGGCTACACCTTC.

The rearrangement joins TRBV5-1 to TRBJ1-1; 10 bases fit TRBD1. This CDR3 comprises 16 residues. J gave up 1 base and V 4 bases, and 7 bases lay outside the gene matches. CDR1 and CDR2 (germline): SGHRS, YFSETQ. The CDR3 nucleotides are TGCGCCAGCAGCATCGGACAGGGGGGAACGAACACTGAAGCTTTCTTT. Encoded protein: CASSIGQGGTNTEAFF.

Here the CDR3 reads CASSPTGSTEAFF. The CDR3 DNA reads as TGTGCCAGCAGCCCCACAGGGTCTACTGAAGCTTTCTTT. V usage is TRBV5-4 and J usage is TRBJ1-1, with TRBD1 as a possible D gene (6 bases). The CDR3 extends over 13 amino acids. Deletions cut 4 bases from V and 5 bases from J, with 12 bases between. The germline V gene encodes CDR1 SGHNT and CDR2 YYREEE (reference sequence).

At least ten counts were recorded for this clone. In the same sample, other DNA sequences code for this CDR3. This chain links TRBV27 with TRBJ2-5; TRBD1 aligns across 8 bases. The CDR3 consists of 13 residues. Germline-derived CDR1 and CDR2 are MNHEY and SMNVEV (reference sequence). Trimming cost V 8 bases and J 5 bases; bases outside gene matches: 7. DNA of the CDR3: TGTGCCAGCGGGGCAGGGGGCCCGGAGACCCAGTACTTC. Translating it yields CASGAGGPETQYF.

CDR3 DNA sequence: TGTGCCAGCGAACTAGCGGGAGGGCCCGAGCAGTACTTC. Translated: CASELAGGPEQYF. The V and J genes are TRBV5-6 and TRBJ2-7; 13 positions match TRBD2. CDR3 size: 13 residues. J was trimmed by 6 bases and V by 7 bases; bases with no gene match: 4. The germline gives CDR1 SGHDT, CDR2 YYEEEE.

This chain connects TRBV27 to TRBJ2-7; a weak D match, TRBD1 (6 bases). CDR1 MNHEY and CDR2 SMNVEV come from the germline V gene (reference sequence). This CDR3 has 16 residues. Trimming removed 3 bases at V and 8 bases at J, with 23 bases between. CDR3 sequence: CASSFETGFRPGQQYF. In nucleotides, the CDR3 is TGTGCCAGCAGTTTCGAGACAGGTTTTAGGCCTGGTCAGCAGTACTTC.

This chain links TRBV18 with TRBJ2-2, with TRBD2 matching 7 bases. This CDR3 region has 15 residues. Trimming removed 6 bases from V and 8 bases from J; junction bases left unmatched: 12. The germline CDR1 and CDR2 sequences are KGHSH and LQKENI. The CDR3 coding sequence is TGTGCCAGCTCCCCCGGACTAGTCAATACTGGGGAGCTGTTTTTT. Translating gives CASSPGLVNTGELFF.

This clone was seen at least ten times. In DNA form, the CDR3 reads TGTGCCAGCAGCTTAGGGGGGACTAGCGGGGAGCAGTACTTC. Its translation: CASSLGGTSGEQYF. This sequence joins TRBV7-9 and TRBJ2-7, with TRBD2 identical over 12 bases. The CDR3 loop spans 14 amino acids. V dropped 1 base and J dropped 7; count of bases not matched to a gene: 2. Germline V gene data show CDR1 as SEHNR and CDR2 as FQNEAQ (reference sequence).

This rearrangement joins TRBV14 to TRBJ2-7, with 7 bases fitting TRBD2. Germline lookup yields CDR1 SGHDN and CDR2 FVKESK. This CDR3 has 15 amino acids. The V and J ends lost 2 bases and 3 bases, in that order; junction bases with no gene match: 7. The chain's CDR3 is CASSQWSGDIYEQYF. The CDR3 DNA is TGTGCCAGCAGCCAATGGAGCGGGGATATCTACGAGCAGTACTTC.

This chain joins TRBV7-2 and TRBJ2-2, with 12 bases aligning to TRBD2. The CDR3 loop spans 19 amino acids. From germline, CDR1 is SGHTA and CDR2 FQGNSA. J gave up 5 bases and V 4 bases, and 14 bases lay outside the gene matches. The CDR3 DNA is TGTGCCAGCAGCTCCCCCCCCAAAAGACTAGCGGGAGAAACCGGGGAGCTGTTTTTT. As protein: CASSSPPKRLAGETGELFF.

J is TRBJ2-7 and V is TRBV3-1 (or the pseudogene TRBV3-2); 9 nucleotides match TRBD2. Germline V gene lookup returns CDR1 LGHDT and CDR2 YNNKEL (reference sequence). V lost 9 bases and J lost 5; bases outside the gene matches: 14. The CDR3 consists of 15 residues. CDR3 sequence (DNA): TGTGCCAGGTACACGGGGACGGGACTAGCCCACGAGCAGTACTTC. Translation: CARYTGTGLAHEQYF.

The V call is TRBV4-1, the J call TRBJ1-6; the D gene is possibly TRBD1 (5 bases). V lost 0 bases and J 9 bases, leaving 15 bases between the germline ends. The germline CDR1 and CDR2 sequences are MGHRA and YSYEKL. CDR3 length: 16 residues. This CDR3 reads CASSQDFGARSSPLHF. CDR3 in DNA: TGCGCCAGCAGCCAAGATTTTGGGGCTCGAAGTTCACCCCTCCACTTT.

This chain joins TRBV10-3 and TRBJ1-6; no firm D call. The CDR3 contains 13 residues. The germline V and J ends were trimmed by 7 bases and 5 bases, with 9 bases remaining between them. CDR1 and CDR2 (germline): ENHRY, SYGVKD. The CDR3 region is CAITPRDNSPLHF. Here the CDR3 DNA reads TGTGCCATCACCCCCCGGGATAATTCACCCCTCCACTTT.

This clone occurred a few times. The chain uses TRBV12-3 or TRBV12-4 and TRBJ2-7, with 7 bases aligning to TRBD1. The CDR3 sequence is 12 residues long. With 4 bases clipped from V and 8 bases from J, the junction kept 5 bases outside the gene matches. The CDR3 loop reads CASSSTGVKQYF. The CDR3 bases are TGTGCCAGCAGTTCCACAGGGGTCAAGCAGTACTTC.

The chain is built from TRBV28 and TRBJ2-5; 7 bases are shared with TRBD2. This CDR3 has 14 residues. V shed 3 bases, J shed 5 bases, and the junction held 6 bases outside the gene matches. CDR1 and CDR2 (germline): MDHEN, SYDVKM. The DNA of the CDR3 is TGTGCCAGCAGTTTGGGGGGGACGGGGGAGACCCAGTACTTC. Translation gives CASSLGGTGETQYF.

The V gene is TRBV5-1, the J gene TRBJ1-1; a weak D match, TRBD1 (5 bases). This CDR3 region has 16 residues. CDR1 is SGHRS and CDR2 is YFSETQ in the germline V gene. V lost 0 bases and J lost 4, with 16 bases in between. The CDR3 DNA is TGCGCCAGCAGCTTGGTCGGGGGAGGACTAGTCACTGAAGCTTTCTTT. As protein: CASSLVGGGLVTEAFF.

In this sample, this clone turned up many times. In nucleotides, the CDR3 is TGCGCCAGCAGCCCCCAGGGACAGGGGAATTCACCCCTCCACTTT. It specifies CASSPQGQGNSPLHF. The J gene is TRBJ1-6, the V gene TRBV5-1; the match to TRBD1 covers 10 bases. This CDR3 has 15 residues. In germline, CDR1 is SGHRS, CDR2 YFSETQ. The V gene end was trimmed by 4 bases and the J gene end by 7 bases; junction bases not matched to a gene: 5.

The CDR3: CATSDPSGRGEFTDTQYF. CDR3 sequence (DNA): TGTGCCACCAGTGACCCGAGCGGGAGAGGCGAATTCACAGATACGCAGTATTTT. The chain carries TRBV24-1 and TRBJ2-3; 8 bases align to TRBD2. The germline V gene encodes CDR1 KGHDR and CDR2 SFDVKD. J was trimmed by 2 bases and V by 4 bases; bases with no gene match: 13. The length of the CDR3 is 18 residues.

This rearrangement joins TRBV18 to TRBJ1-6, with 7 bases aligning to TRBD1. The length of the CDR3 is 16 residues. Germline V gene lookup returns CDR1 KGHSH and CDR2 LQKENI. J lost 0 bases, V lost 6 bases, and 5 bases had no gene match. The CDR3, as DNA: TGTGCCAGCTCCCCGGGACAGAGCTCCTATAATTCACCCCTCCACTTT. Its translation is CASSPGQSSYNSPLHF.